This T cell receptor (beta chain) was observed in a study of blood T cell repertoires in COVID-19. The overall study: Italy, Spain and the United States were the sources of the convalescent and acute COVID-19 samples.

Original data processing: Reference gene primer amplification gave nucleated cell count estimates. The table came from immunoSEQ multiplex PCR; TCRdb's copy has only in-frame clones and leaves some out. Clone size and V and J calls were adopted from that table, with D and trimming inferred from the DNA. The sample yields roughly 70,000 clones, 90% seen once. Followed longitudinally, the Seattle patients had been enrolled during active infection. The trim removed 7 bases at V and 4 bases at J, leaving 24 bases unmatched. The CDR3 contains 19 residues. Germline V gives CDR1 ENHRY, CDR2 SYGVKD. This chain connects TRBV10-3 to TRBJ1-1; 7 nucleotides line up with TRBD1. The specimen sequenced was peripheral blood. The TCR sequence derives from a man aged 45-65 years with COVID-19, enrolled during active disease. This chain's CDR3 is CAITKDRVSTPVRITEAFF. For the CDR3, the DNA is TGTGCCATCACTAAAGACAGGGTGTCGACCCCAGTGAGAATCACTGAAGCTTTCTTT.